This TCR beta chain was identified in a study of T cells in Graves' hyperthyroidism and ophthalmopathy (dated by TCRdb to the late 2010s). Study-level background: Peripheral blood samples were taken at the time of initial diagnosis, prior to any treatment. To identify distinguishing TCR V-J signatures, a discovery cohort of 100 or so patients was used, comprising some 45 with Graves' ophthalmopathy and approximately 58 with stable Graves' hyperthyroidism. Whether ophthalmopathy could be predicted prospectively was tested in an independent validation cohort made up of 18 to 20 hyperthyroidism patients plus 17 patients who later progressed to ophthalmopathy. The roughly 90 discovery patients were divided at random into training and test sets in a 7:3 ratio. In roughly six Graves' hyperthyroidism patients, the study also compared T-cell repertoires from thyroid tissue with T-cell repertoires from blood. Following sampling, methimazole starting at 30 mg daily was given to hyperthyroidism patients, and high-dose intravenous methylprednisolone was given to ophthalmopathy patients. The paper reports TCR Vbeta CDR3 sequencing of some 140 peripheral blood samples: over 40 ophthalmopathy, roughly 74 hyperthyroidism and approximately 17 progressor patients. General study outcomes and caveats: Sample size was not statistically predetermined, and investigators were not blinded to group allocation. In validation, the model predicted progression to ophthalmopathy with approximately 71% sensitivity and 72% to 85% specificity, a median of roughly seven months before onset. In cross-validation, a model built on a 13 V-J signature told ophthalmopathy apart from stable hyperthyroidism with roughly 87% sensitivity and about 81% specificity, and in testing the same model reached 80%/75%. Most expanded thyroid clonotypes (frequency above 0.001) were also detected in blood, a finding suggesting that blood repertoires may reflect thyroid immune responses.

A patient counted as having stable Graves' hyperthyroidism if no progression to ophthalmopathy occurred over 18 months of follow-up. Hyperthyroidism patients were newly diagnosed, with disease duration under 2 months, and aged 18 to 65 years. The study excluded patients with uncontrolled infections, other autoimmune diseases, pregnancy or lactation. Clinical symptoms, serum thyroxine and TRAb, thyroid ultrasound, and orbital computed tomography formed the basis for the diagnoses. Ficoll-Paque density gradient centrifugation was used to isolate PBMCs from under 11 ml of fresh peripheral blood. Trizol reagent was used to extract total RNA, and RNA quality was then checked on an Agilent 2100 Bioanalyzer. This clonotype was seen only a few times. The target of this receptor is not known. It has no much larger one-base neighbor in the sample; base qualities were not kept. Amplification of TCR beta CDR3 regions was carried out from RNA transcripts. The first round of RT-PCR for the TCR CDR3 was performed with the HTBI primer set and the Qiagen OneStep RT-PCR kit. The libraries were constructed in a second round of multiplex PCR and then size-selected and purified. The libraries were sequenced on an Illumina HiSeq2000 using paired-end 100 bp reads. The authors' analysis ran thus. Raw data were processed with SOAPnuke, discarding reads with adapters, uncalled bases, mean Phred below 15, or no exact constant-primer or identifier match. High-quality paired reads were merged using COPE v1.2.5, and each unique nucleotide sequence was defined as a clonotype. MiTCR v1.1 was used to align clonotypes to the IMGT TRBV, TRBD and TRBJ reference segments. The analysis included only V-J combinations with a frequency above 0.0001, which together covered more than 98% of the repertoires. A TCS score was defined as the ratio of F50 (clonal expansion) to E x V (chaos), with BLOSUM62-based TCRdist applied between CDR3 peptides within each V-J. Welch's t-statistics and random forest reduced 450 to 600 V-J features to 13, which were used in a naive Bayes classifier (R e1071). The Morisita-Horn index was used to measure how similar the thyroid and blood repertoires were. TCRdb passed the public sequencing reads through fastp at Q25 and MiXCR, retaining productive beta sequences. When rows share a CDR3 protein, they turn into one entry using the most common DNA and genes. The V and J calls were determined by TCRdb, not by the authors. Recorded for this sample are some 800,000 distinct CDR3 sequences; 38% of them occurred a single time. The ten largest make up 8% to 9% of the sample.

The CDR3 contains 16 residues, cysteine and phenylalanine counted. Just the 48-base CDR3 DNA is kept, in frame starting at base 1. After removal of 0 bases from V and 2 bases from J, the junction retains 1 base not matched to a gene. Per the germline V gene (reference sequence), LGHDT is the CDR1 and YNNKEL is the CDR2. Sequencing used blood. The clonotype comes from a man aged 18 to 35 with Graves' hyperthyroidism. This receptor chain uses TRBV3-1 and TRBJ2-6, with 7 bases matching TRBD1. The DNA is as follows: TGTGCCAGCAGCCAAGAGACAGGGACTGGGGCCAACGTCCTGACTTTC. Its amino acids are CASSQETGTGANVLTF.